Presented here are 26 T cell receptor beta chains from one specimen sequenced in a study of T cell responses to AZD1222 COVID-19 vaccine. Only in-frame clones appear in the TCRdb table, and some are missing; sequencing was by immunoSEQ multiplex PCR. This table has 75,000 to 100,000 clones, roughly 85% appearing once. The input for sequencing was peripheral blood, taken on day 0 of AZD1222 vaccination. The receptors were sampled from an adult in good health.

This clone was observed a handful of times. The genes are TRBV6-5 and TRBJ2-7; unclear D gene. Trimming stripped 6 bases from V and 9 bases from J, with 18 bases between. Germline assignment: CDR1 MNHEY and CDR2 SVGAGI. The CDR3 contains 13 residues. This chain's CDR3 is CASRDDAYDWQYF. In nucleotides, the CDR3 is TGTGCCAGCAGGGACGATGCCTACGATTGGCAGTACTTC.

The gene calls are TRBV19 and TRBJ1-5, with unresolved D. Trimming stripped 0 bases from V and 2 bases from J, with 8 bases between. Germline-derived CDR1 and CDR2 are LNHDA and SQIVND (reference sequence). The CDR3 loop spans 15 amino acids. CDR3 DNA sequence: TGTGCCAGTAGTATAGATCATACACGCAATCAGCCCCAGCATTTT. Translation: CASSIDHTRNQPQHF.

In its sample, this clone was seen once. The V gene is TRBV19, the J gene TRBJ1-5; 7 bases are shared with TRBD1. CDR1 and CDR2 from the germline V gene are LNHDA and SQIVND (reference sequence). The CDR3 runs 15 residues. After removal of 5 bases from V and 9 bases from J, the junction contained 13 bases not matched to a gene. CDR3 DNA: TGTGCCAGTAGTCGCAAACAGGGGAGAATCACGCCCCAGCATTTT. Translated: CASSRKQGRITPQHF.

This chain connects TRBV3-1 (or the pseudogene TRBV3-2) to TRBJ1-2, with a possible D match to TRBD1 (5 bases). V lost 1 base, J lost 4 bases, and 13 bases lay in between. Germline lookup yields CDR1 LGHDT and CDR2 YNNKEL (reference sequence). This CDR3 comprises 15 residues. This CDR3 reads CASSQGPGGVYGYTF. In DNA form, the CDR3 reads TGTGCCAGCAGCCAAGGCCCGGGGGGAGTCTATGGCTACACCTTC.

This clone was picked up a small number of times. The V gene is TRBV19, the J gene TRBJ2-5, with 8 bases that match TRBD2. Per germline, CDR1 LNHDA and CDR2 SQIVND (reference sequence). V was clipped by 5 bases and J by 0 bases; unmatched bases: 2. The length of the CDR3 is 14 residues. The CDR3 bases are TGTGCCAGTAGTCGCGGGGGGTACCAAGAGACCCAGTACTTC. This sequence encodes CASSRGGYQETQYF.

The chain carries TRBV7-2 and TRBJ2-7; 7 bases line up with TRBD2. V shed 5 bases, J shed 5 bases, and the junction held 9 bases outside the gene matches. This CDR3 is built from 14 residues. Germline CDR1 is SGHTA and CDR2 is FQGNSA. CDR3 amino acids: CASSTGGTKHEQYF. In DNA, the CDR3 is TGTGCCAGCAGCACCGGGGGGACCAAGCACGAGCAGTACTTC.

The chain combines TRBV7-2 with TRBJ2-7; TRBD2 might be the D (5 bases). The CDR3 extends over 14 amino acids. V dropped 6 bases and J dropped 1 base, with 13 bases sitting between them. CDR1 is SGHTA and CDR2 is FQGNSA in the germline V gene. CDR3 nucleotide sequence: TGTGCCAGCAGAATAACGAGGGAATCCTACGAGCAGTACTTC. Translating it yields CASRITRESYEQYF.

The V call is TRBV27, the J call TRBJ1-2, with D possibly matching TRBD1 (5 bases). Per germline, CDR1 MNHEY and CDR2 SMNVEV (reference sequence). Trimming cost V 6 bases and J 7 bases, with 18 bases left between them. The CDR3 has 14 amino acids. CDR3 sequence reads: CASSVAAVRAGYTF. CDR3 coding DNA: TGTGCCAGCAGCGTAGCCGCGGTCAGGGCTGGCTACACCTTC.

The CDR3 sequence is CASSSGRGVATEQFF. In nucleotides, the CDR3 is TGTGCCAGCAGCAGTGGCAGAGGGGTGGCTACTGAGCAGTTCTTC. The chain carries TRBV6-6 and TRBJ2-1; D may correspond to TRBD1 or TRBD2 (5 bases each). The CDR3 is made up of 15 amino acids. The V end lost 6 bases, the J end lost 9 bases, and 21 bases lay between the germline ends. CDR1 is MNHNY, CDR2 SVGAGI, per germline (reference sequence).

This clone was detected once. The rearrangement uses TRBV3-1 (or the pseudogene TRBV3-2) and TRBJ1-2, with no clear D. In germline, CDR1 is LGHDT, CDR2 YNNKEL (reference sequence). CDR3 length: 14 amino acids. V was clipped by 0 bases and J by 8 bases, with 13 bases between them. CDR3 loop: CASSQEATLGGYTF. The DNA of the CDR3 is TGTGCCAGCAGCCAAGAAGCAACCCTGGGGGGCTACACCTTC.

V is TRBV6-5 and J is TRBJ1-2; the match to TRBD1 covers 7 bases. Germline loops: CDR1 MNHEY, CDR2 SVGAGI. After removal of 5 bases from V and 8 bases from J, the junction contained 11 bases not matched to a gene. The CDR3 contains 14 residues. CDR3 nucleotides: TGTGCCAGCAGTCGCACGGGACAGCTTCGGGGCTACACCTTC. Its protein product is CASSRTGQLRGYTF.

The chain recombines TRBV7-3 with TRBJ1-2, with 9 positions matching TRBD1. This CDR3 region has 18 residues. Trimming at V came to 4 bases and at J to 4 bases, leaving 16 bases not matched to a gene. CDR1 SGHTA and CDR2 FQGTGA come from the germline V gene. The CDR3 DNA sequence: TGTGCCAGCAGCTCAAAAACCACCGGGACAGGGACGTCCTATGGCTACACCTTC. It is translated as CASSSKTTGTGTSYGYTF.

The chain is built from TRBV25-1 and TRBJ1-1; D gene unclear. Per the germline V gene, CDR1 is MGHDK and CDR2 is SYGVNS. The CDR3 runs to 14 residues. V dropped 1 base and J dropped 3 bases, with 9 bases sitting between them. CDR3 DNA: TGTGCCAGCAGTGAATTGACGAGGGACACTGAAGCTTTCTTT. Residues: CASSELTRDTEAFF.

The rearrangement links TRBV7-9 to TRBJ2-1; the match to TRBD2 covers 13 bases. Germline CDR1 and CDR2: SEHNR and FQNEAQ (reference sequence). The junction had 4 bases not matched to a gene; V was cut back by 5 bases and J by 9 bases. CDR3 length: 14 amino acids. The CDR3 region has the DNA TGTGCCAGCAGCAGGACTAGCGGGAGCAGTGAGCAGTTCTTC. Translating it yields CASSRTSGSSEQFF.

The gene calls are TRBV11-1 and TRBJ1-5; D unclear. This CDR3 contains 13 residues. CDR1 is SGHAT, CDR2 FQDESV, per germline (reference sequence). Deletions cut 1 base from V and 1 base from J, with 2 bases between. The CDR3 DNA is TGTGCCAGCAGCTTAGGGAGCAATCAGCCCCAGCATTTT. Translation: CASSLGSNQPQHF.

The chain uses TRBV4-1 and TRBJ1-1; TRBD1 is a possible D gene (5 bases). Germline V lookup: CDR1 MGHRA, CDR2 YSYEKL. The V end lost 3 bases, the J end lost 6 bases, and 17 bases lay between the germline ends. This CDR3 region has 15 residues. In DNA form, the CDR3 reads TGCGCCAGCAGCCACCACCCTTACTCAGGGTCTGAAGCTTTCTTT. Residues: CASSHHPYSGSEAFF.

This chain uses TRBV30 with TRBJ1-1; D gene unclear. CDR1 is GTSNPN, CDR2 SVGIG, per germline (reference sequence). The V end lost 0 bases, the J end lost 1 base, and 6 bases lay between the germline ends. The CDR3 contains 13 residues. The CDR3 DNA is TGTGCCTGGAGTGTAAGCAGGAACACTGAAGCTTTCTTT. It codes for CAWSVSRNTEAFF.

The chain joins TRBV6-5 to TRBJ2-2; D may be TRBD1 (6 bases). Trimming cost V 6 bases and J 1 base, with 9 bases left between them. The length of the CDR3 is 14 residues. The germline CDR1 and CDR2 sequences are MNHEY and SVGAGI. The CDR3 DNA is TGTGCCAGCAGGATGACAGGGAACACCGGGGAGCTGTTTTTT. Residues: CASRMTGNTGELFF.

V gene TRBV6-5 combines with J gene TRBJ1-6; D is perhaps TRBD1 (5 bases). Between the trimmed V and J ends, which lost 5 bases and 7 bases, there was a span of 6 bases. CDR3 length: 12 residues. Germline loops: CDR1 MNHEY, CDR2 SVGAGI. The CDR3 region has the DNA TGTGCCAGCAGTCAGGGAAATTCACCCCTCCACTTT. Translating gives CASSQGNSPLHF.

The chain has TRBV7-6 and TRBJ1-4, with D perhaps matching TRBD1 (5 bases). The CDR3 is made up of 15 amino acids. Germline lookup yields CDR1 SGHVS and CDR2 FNYEAQ. V shed 3 bases and J shed 2 bases, with 10 bases lying between them. The CDR3 is CASSFGAATNEKLFF. In DNA, the CDR3 is TGTGCCAGCAGCTTTGGGGCTGCCACTAATGAAAAACTGTTTTTT.

The chain joins TRBV14 to TRBJ1-1; TRBD1 is a possible D gene (5 bases). The V end was cut by 4 bases, the J end by 0 bases, with 15 bases between. The CDR3 sequence is 16 residues long. Germline CDR1 SGHDN, CDR2 FVKESK. The CDR3 sequence is CASSPPARGLNTEAFF. The CDR3 region has the DNA TGTGCCAGCAGCCCCCCTGCGAGGGGCTTGAACACTGAAGCTTTCTTT. Drawing the rest from reference TRBV14 and TRBJ1-1, the complete variable domain is EAGVTQFPSHSVIEKGQTVTLRCDPISGHDNLYWYRRVMGKEIKFLLHFVKESKQDESGMPNNRFLAERTGGTYSTLKVQPAELEDSGVYFCASSPPARGLNTEAFFGQGTRLTVV.

V is TRBV6-5 and J is TRBJ1-1; the D gene is possibly TRBD1 (6 bases). Germline-derived CDR1 and CDR2 are MNHEY and SVGAGI. Trimming removed 7 bases from V and 4 bases from J, with 16 bases in between. There are 14 residues in the CDR3. Written as DNA, the CDR3 is TGTGCCAGCATGATACACCAAGGGGGCACTGAAGCTTTCTTT. It yields the protein CASMIHQGGTEAFF.

The V and J genes are TRBV6-6 and TRBJ2-3; 13 positions agree with TRBD2. V shed 5 bases, J shed 5 bases, and the junction held 13 bases outside the gene matches. The germline V gene has CDR1 MNHNY and CDR2 SVGAGI (reference sequence). This CDR3 region has 18 residues. CDR3 bases: TGTGCCAGCAGTCCCTGGACTAGCGGGAGTGTTTTGAAAGATACGCAGTATTTT. It translates to CASSPWTSGSVLKDTQYF.

V is TRBV4-2 and J is TRBJ2-3; 9 bases are shared with TRBD1. This CDR3 spans 17 amino acids. Trimming removed 0 bases from V and 1 base from J; junction bases left unmatched: 5. Germline V gene lookup returns CDR1 LGHNA and CDR2 YNFKEQ. CDR3 in DNA: TGTGCCAGCAGCCAAGATATTGGGGACAGGGGCACAGATACGCAGTATTTT. Protein: CASSQDIGDRGTDTQYF.

The chain joins TRBV18 to TRBJ2-1, with 10 bases fitting TRBD1. Trimming cost V 4 bases and J 6 bases; bases outside gene matches: 9. This CDR3 is built from 16 residues. Germline-derived CDR1 and CDR2 are KGHSH and LQKENI. The CDR3 nucleotides read TGTGCCAGCTCACTGCGGACAGGGGGGTCGGTCAATGAGCAGTTCTTC. It encodes CASSLRTGGSVNEQFF.

The chain employs TRBV6-1 and TRBJ1-2, with D possibly being TRBD1 (5 bases). Germline V gene lookup returns CDR1 MNHNS and CDR2 SASEGT. The V gene lost 1 base and the J gene lost 7 bases, with 13 bases spanning the gap. The CDR3 contains 14 residues. The CDR3 reads CASSEDGTLFGYTF. The CDR3 coding sequence is TGTGCCAGCAGTGAAGACGGGACTTTATTTGGCTACACCTTC.